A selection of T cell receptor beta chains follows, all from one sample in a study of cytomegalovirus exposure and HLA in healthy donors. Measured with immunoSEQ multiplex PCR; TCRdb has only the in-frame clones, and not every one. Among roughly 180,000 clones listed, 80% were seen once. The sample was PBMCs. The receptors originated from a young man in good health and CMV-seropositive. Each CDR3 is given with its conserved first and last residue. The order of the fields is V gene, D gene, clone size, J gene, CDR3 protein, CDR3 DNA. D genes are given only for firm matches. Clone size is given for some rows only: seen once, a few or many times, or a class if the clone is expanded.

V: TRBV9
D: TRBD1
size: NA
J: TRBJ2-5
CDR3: CASSVTGSQETQYF
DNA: TGTGCCAGCAGCGTGACAGGGAGTCAAGAGACCCAGTACTTC

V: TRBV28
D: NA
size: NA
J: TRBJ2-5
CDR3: CASREGGAGTQYF
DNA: TGTGCCAGCAGGGAAGGGGGGGCCGGGACCCAGTACTTC

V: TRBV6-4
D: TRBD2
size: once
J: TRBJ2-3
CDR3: CASSRTSGSPDTQYF
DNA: TGTGCCAGCAGTCGGACTAGCGGTTCTCCAGATACGCAGTATTTT

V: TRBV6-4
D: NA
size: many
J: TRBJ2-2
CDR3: CASSTGTNTGELFF
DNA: TGTGCCAGCAGTACAGGGACGAACACCGGGGAGCTGTTTTTT

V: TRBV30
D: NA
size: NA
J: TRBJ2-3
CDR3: CAWSTGTDTQYF
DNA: TGTGCCTGGAGTACTGGCACAGATACGCAGTATTTT

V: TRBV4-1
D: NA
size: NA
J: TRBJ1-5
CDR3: CASSQDVGQGSMVSHQPQHF
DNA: TGCGCCAGCAGCCAAGATGTCGGGCAGGGGAGCATGGTTTCTCATCAGCCCCAGCATTTT

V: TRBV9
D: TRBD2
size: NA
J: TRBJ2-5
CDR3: CASSVGAGGGQETQYF
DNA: TGTGCCAGCAGCGTAGGGGCGGGAGGGGGGCAAGAGACCCAGTACTTC

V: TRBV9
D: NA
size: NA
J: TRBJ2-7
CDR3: CASSPRPSGYEQYF
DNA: TGTGCCAGCAGCCCCCGTCCTTCAGGCTACGAGCAGTACTTC

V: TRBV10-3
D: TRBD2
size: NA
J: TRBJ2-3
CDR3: CAISVFSGGLDTQYF
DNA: TGTGCCATCAGTGTTTTTAGCGGGGGGCTAGATACGCAGTATTTT

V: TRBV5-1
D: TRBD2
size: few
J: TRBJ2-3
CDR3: CASSLGAGGTTDTQYF
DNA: TGCGCCAGCAGCTTGGGCGCGGGAGGGACAACAGATACGCAGTATTTT

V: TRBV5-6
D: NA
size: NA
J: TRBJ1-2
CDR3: CASSPNTGFYGYTF
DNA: TGTGCCAGCAGCCCTAATACGGGATTCTATGGCTACACCTTC

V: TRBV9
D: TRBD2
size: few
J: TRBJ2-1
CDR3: CASSAGTSPYNEQFF
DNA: TGTGCCAGCAGCGCCGGGACTAGCCCCTACAATGAGCAGTTCTTC

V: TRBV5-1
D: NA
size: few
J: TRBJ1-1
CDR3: CASSPDSKQSEAFF
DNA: TGCGCCAGCAGCCCCGACAGTAAGCAGTCTGAAGCTTTCTTT

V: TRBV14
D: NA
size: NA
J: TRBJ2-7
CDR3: CASSQPQGSLYEQYF
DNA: TGTGCCAGCAGCCAACCTCAGGGTAGCCTCTACGAGCAGTACTTC

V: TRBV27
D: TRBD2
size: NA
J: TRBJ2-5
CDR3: CASSFREGETQYF
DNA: TGTGCCAGCAGTTTTAGGGAGGGAGAGACCCAGTACTTC

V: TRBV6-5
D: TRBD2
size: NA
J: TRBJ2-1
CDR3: CASSRLAEQFF
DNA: TGTGCCAGCAGTCGACTAGCAGAGCAGTTCTTC

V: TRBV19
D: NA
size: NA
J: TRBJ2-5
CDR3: CASSRAGDRETQYF
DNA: TGTGCCAGTAGTCGGGCAGGGGATCGGGAGACCCAGTACTTC

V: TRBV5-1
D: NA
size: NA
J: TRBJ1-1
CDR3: CASNLMRGSTEAFF
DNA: TGCGCCAGCAACCTTATGCGGGGCAGTACTGAAGCTTTCTTT

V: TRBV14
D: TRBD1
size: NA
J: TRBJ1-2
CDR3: CASSLNRGDYGYTF
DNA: TGTGCCAGCAGCCTCAACAGGGGTGACTATGGCTACACCTTC

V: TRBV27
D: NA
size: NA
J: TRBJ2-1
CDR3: CASSFGGWVYNEQFF
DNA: TGTGCCAGCAGTTTCGGCGGGTGGGTTTACAATGAGCAGTTCTTC

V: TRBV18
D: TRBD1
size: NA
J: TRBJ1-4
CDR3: CASSSRDRKVEKLFF
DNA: TGTGCCAGCTCGAGTAGGGACAGAAAGGTTGAAAAACTGTTTTTT

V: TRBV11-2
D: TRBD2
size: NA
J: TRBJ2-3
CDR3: CASSGGGTRSDTQYF
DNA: TGTGCCAGCAGCGGAGGCGGGACTAGGTCGGATACGCAGTATTTT